The rows below give T cell receptor beta chains drawn from one sample of a study of brain T cells in children with intractable seizures. Repertoires were generated with immunoSEQ multiplex PCR, while TCRdb's copy carries only in-frame clones and drops some. The data show about 340,000 clones, about 93% seen once. This material consisted of peripheral blood, taken more than 4 months after surgery. The receptor set was obtained from a boy under three years old with tuberous sclerosis and intractable seizures. Each CDR3 is given with its conserved first and last residue. Each record gives: V gene, clone size, D gene, CDR3 length, J gene, CDR3 DNA, CDR3 protein. A D gene is named only where the DNA matches it firmly. Clone size is given for some rows only: seen once, a few or many times, or a class if the clone is expanded.

v_call: TRBV7-9
clone_size: few
d_call: .
cdr3_length: 16
j_call: TRBJ1-3
cdr3_nt: TGTGCCAGCAGCTTATCGACAGCCGACTCTGGAAACACCATATATTTT
cdr3_aa: CASSLSTADSGNTIYF

v_call: TRBV13
clone_size: .
d_call: .
cdr3_length: 12
j_call: TRBJ1-2
cdr3_nt: TGTGCCAGCAGCTCGTATCTTAGCGGCTACACCTTC
cdr3_aa: CASSSYLSGYTF

v_call: TRBV9
clone_size: .
d_call: .
cdr3_length: 15
j_call: TRBJ1-2
cdr3_nt: TGTGCCAGCAGCGTAGGGGGGAGTGGAACTCGAGGCTACACCTTC
cdr3_aa: CASSVGGSGTRGYTF

v_call: TRBV7-8
clone_size: .
d_call: TRBD2
cdr3_length: 15
j_call: TRBJ2-7
cdr3_nt: TGTGCCAGCAGCTTAGGGGGACTAGCGGCCTACGAGCAGTACTTC
cdr3_aa: CASSLGGLAAYEQYF

v_call: TRBV9
clone_size: .
d_call: TRBD2
cdr3_length: 14
j_call: TRBJ2-5
cdr3_nt: TGTGCCAGCAGCGCCGGACTAGCGCCCAGGACCCAGTACTTC
cdr3_aa: CASSAGLAPRTQYF

v_call: TRBV30
clone_size: .
d_call: .
cdr3_length: 16
j_call: TRBJ1-1
cdr3_nt: TGTGCCTGGAGGAAGAGGGGCTCTAAGTCGTACACTGAAGCTTTCTTT
cdr3_aa: CAWRKRGSKSYTEAFF

v_call: TRBV3-1/TRBV3-2
clone_size: .
d_call: .
cdr3_length: 13
j_call: TRBJ1-4
cdr3_nt: TGTGCCAGCAGCCAATCGGTAAATGAAAAACTGTTTTTT
cdr3_aa: CASSQSVNEKLFF

v_call: TRBV5-4
clone_size: .
d_call: .
cdr3_length: 15
j_call: TRBJ1-1
cdr3_nt: TGTGCCAGCAGCCACTACAGGGAGAGGGGCACTGAAGCTTTCTTT
cdr3_aa: CASSHYRERGTEAFF

v_call: TRBV27
clone_size: .
d_call: TRBD1
cdr3_length: 16
j_call: TRBJ1-6
cdr3_nt: TGTGCCAGCAGTTTATACTCGACAGGGGGTAATTCACCCCTCCACTTT
cdr3_aa: CASSLYSTGGNSPLHF

v_call: TRBV4-2
clone_size: .
d_call: TRBD2
cdr3_length: 16
j_call: TRBJ2-1
cdr3_nt: TGTGCCAGCAGCCAAGAGGGACGGGGGGGTCACAATGAGCAGTTCTTC
cdr3_aa: CASSQEGRGGHNEQFF

v_call: TRBV3-1/TRBV3-2
clone_size: .
d_call: .
cdr3_length: 17
j_call: TRBJ2-6
cdr3_nt: TGTGCCAGCAGCCAAGGGGGTAGAAGCTCTGGGGCCAACGTCCTGACTTTC
cdr3_aa: CASSQGGRSSGANVLTF

v_call: TRBV4-1
clone_size: .
d_call: .
cdr3_length: 16
j_call: TRBJ1-2
cdr3_nt: TGCGCCAGCAGCCAGCCGACAGGCCCTCGGTCTTATGGCTACACCTTC
cdr3_aa: CASSQPTGPRSYGYTF

v_call: TRBV7-6
clone_size: .
d_call: .
cdr3_length: 15
j_call: TRBJ1-2
cdr3_nt: TGTGCCAGCAGCTTTACCGCGGGCCCCCTGTATGGCTACACCTTC
cdr3_aa: CASSFTAGPLYGYTF

v_call: TRBV30
clone_size: .
d_call: .
cdr3_length: 13
j_call: TRBJ2-3
cdr3_nt: TGTGCCTGGAGTGCGGTAGGCACAGATACGCAGTATTTT
cdr3_aa: CAWSAVGTDTQYF

v_call: TRBV14
clone_size: .
d_call: TRBD2
cdr3_length: 17
j_call: TRBJ2-3
cdr3_nt: TGTGCCAGCAGCCAAGAAACCCCGGGAGGGCCGGGAGATACGCAGTATTTT
cdr3_aa: CASSQETPGGPGDTQYF

v_call: TRBV14
clone_size: .
d_call: .
cdr3_length: 14
j_call: TRBJ2-2
cdr3_nt: TGTGCCAGCAGCCGTTCTGGGACAACCGGGGAGCTGTTTTTT
cdr3_aa: CASSRSGTTGELFF

v_call: TRBV5-8
clone_size: .
d_call: .
cdr3_length: 16
j_call: TRBJ1-3
cdr3_nt: TGTGCCAGCAGCTTGGCTCAGAATTTTGGTGGAAACACCATATATTTT
cdr3_aa: CASSLAQNFGGNTIYF

v_call: TRBV4-2
clone_size: .
d_call: .
cdr3_length: 16
j_call: TRBJ1-2
cdr3_nt: TGTGCCAGCAGCCAAGAATGGGCGGAATCCGACTATGGCTACACCTTC
cdr3_aa: CASSQEWAESDYGYTF

v_call: TRBV7-9
clone_size: .
d_call: TRBD1
cdr3_length: 15
j_call: TRBJ2-1
cdr3_nt: TGTGCCAGCAGCTCCCGGGACAGCGTATACAATGAGCAGTTCTTC
cdr3_aa: CASSSRDSVYNEQFF

v_call: TRBV9
clone_size: .
d_call: TRBD2
cdr3_length: 15
j_call: TRBJ2-3
cdr3_nt: TGTGCCAGCGCCAATAGCGGGAGGACCACAGATACGCAGTATTTT
cdr3_aa: CASANSGRTTDTQYF

v_call: TRBV19
clone_size: .
d_call: .
cdr3_length: 15
j_call: TRBJ2-7
cdr3_nt: TGTGCCAGTAGTCGGGGGGACAGGATTATCTACGAGCAGTACTTC
cdr3_aa: CASSRGDRIIYEQYF

v_call: TRBV14
clone_size: .
d_call: TRBD1
cdr3_length: 15
j_call: TRBJ2-1
cdr3_nt: TGTGCCAGCAGCCTCTGGACAGGGAAAGCGAATGAGCAGTTCTTC
cdr3_aa: CASSLWTGKANEQFF

v_call: TRBV7-3
clone_size: .
d_call: .
cdr3_length: 16
j_call: TRBJ1-3
cdr3_nt: TGTGCCAGCAGCTTAAACCCACAGGGAACCGGAAACACCATATATTTT
cdr3_aa: CASSLNPQGTGNTIYF

v_call: TRBV9
clone_size: .
d_call: TRBD1
cdr3_length: 14
j_call: TRBJ1-5
cdr3_nt: TGTGCCAGCAGCCCTGGCTTCAGGGGGCAGCCCCAGCATTTT
cdr3_aa: CASSPGFRGQPQHF

v_call: TRBV5-4
clone_size: .
d_call: TRBD2
cdr3_length: 14
j_call: TRBJ2-7
cdr3_nt: TGTGCCAGCAGTTTCGGGGAGGGCTCCTACGAGCAGTACTTC
cdr3_aa: CASSFGEGSYEQYF

v_call: TRBV5-1
clone_size: .
d_call: .
cdr3_length: 17
j_call: TRBJ2-2
cdr3_nt: TGCGCCAGCAGCAGGGGGTTGGAGGTGTGGAACACCGGGGAGCTGTTTTTT
cdr3_aa: CASSRGLEVWNTGELFF

v_call: TRBV5-1
clone_size: .
d_call: .
cdr3_length: 13
j_call: TRBJ2-2
cdr3_nt: TGCGCCAGCAGCCCTCAGGGTGGCGGGGAGCTGTTTTTT
cdr3_aa: CASSPQGGGELFF

v_call: TRBV7-3
clone_size: .
d_call: TRBD1
cdr3_length: 14
j_call: TRBJ1-1
cdr3_nt: TGTGCCAGCAGCTTTCACGACAGGGATAAAGAAGCTTTCTTT
cdr3_aa: CASSFHDRDKEAFF

v_call: TRBV11-2
clone_size: few
d_call: TRBD1
cdr3_length: 16
j_call: TRBJ1-2
cdr3_nt: TGTGCCAGCAGCTTAGGTATCGGGACAGTGAACTATGGCTACACCTTC
cdr3_aa: CASSLGIGTVNYGYTF

v_call: TRBV6-2/TRBV6-3
clone_size: .
d_call: .
cdr3_length: 15
j_call: TRBJ2-5
cdr3_nt: TGTGCCAGCAGCCGGGGTAGACGAGTGAATCAGACCCAGTACTTC
cdr3_aa: CASSRGRRVNQTQYF

v_call: TRBV5-4
clone_size: .
d_call: TRBD2
cdr3_length: 19
j_call: TRBJ2-2
cdr3_nt: TGTGCCAGCAGCTACCTATCCTGGCGGGGGGGCCCGAACACCGGGGAGCTGTTTTTT
cdr3_aa: CASSYLSWRGGPNTGELFF

v_call: TRBV5-6
clone_size: .
d_call: TRBD2
cdr3_length: 15
j_call: TRBJ2-7
cdr3_nt: TGTGCCAGCAGCTTTAGCGGGGGGGCCCCGAACGAGCAGTACTTC
cdr3_aa: CASSFSGGAPNEQYF

v_call: TRBV19
clone_size: .
d_call: TRBD2
cdr3_length: 18
j_call: TRBJ2-1
cdr3_nt: TGTGCCAGTAGTAACAGCCTTTGGACTAGCGGGGAAAACAATGAGCAGTTCTTC
cdr3_aa: CASSNSLWTSGENNEQFF

v_call: TRBV6-6
clone_size: .
d_call: .
cdr3_length: 16
j_call: TRBJ1-1
cdr3_nt: TGTGCCAGCAGTTACTCGATAACGGGGAGGGACACTGAAGCTTTCTTT
cdr3_aa: CASSYSITGRDTEAFF

v_call: TRBV9
clone_size: .
d_call: .
cdr3_length: 14
j_call: TRBJ1-6
cdr3_nt: TGTGCCCACACCCGGTCGGCCTATAATTCACCCCTCCACTTT
cdr3_aa: CAHTRSAYNSPLHF

v_call: TRBV19
clone_size: once
d_call: .
cdr3_length: 15
j_call: TRBJ2-2
cdr3_nt: TGTGCCAGTAGTATTGGGCAGGGCAGCACCGGGGAGCTGTTTTTT
cdr3_aa: CASSIGQGSTGELFF

v_call: TRBV18
clone_size: .
d_call: TRBD1
cdr3_length: 13
j_call: TRBJ1-2
cdr3_nt: TGTGCCAGCTCACCAGGAGGGGGCAGGGGCTACACCTTC
cdr3_aa: CASSPGGGRGYTF

v_call: TRBV24-1
clone_size: .
d_call: TRBD1
cdr3_length: 17
j_call: TRBJ2-7
cdr3_nt: TGTGCCACCAGTGATTTATCCGGGACAGAGGACTCCTACGAGCAGTACTTC
cdr3_aa: CATSDLSGTEDSYEQYF

v_call: TRBV3-1/TRBV3-2
clone_size: .
d_call: .
cdr3_length: 17
j_call: TRBJ2-2
cdr3_nt: TGTGCCAGCAGCCAACCTACCGGGGCACCTTCCACCGGGGAGCTGTTTTTT
cdr3_aa: CASSQPTGAPSTGELFF

v_call: TRBV6-6
clone_size: .
d_call: .
cdr3_length: 11
j_call: TRBJ1-2
cdr3_nt: TGTGCCAGCCGGACCCTTAGGGGCTACACCTTC
cdr3_aa: CASRTLRGYTF

v_call: TRBV9
clone_size: .
d_call: .
cdr3_length: 11
j_call: TRBJ2-3
cdr3_nt: TGTGCCAGCAGTGAGTCAGATACGCAGTATTTT
cdr3_aa: CASSESDTQYF

v_call: TRBV7-6
clone_size: .
d_call: .
cdr3_length: 17
j_call: TRBJ2-3
cdr3_nt: TGTGCCAGCAGCTTATCCCTCTTAGTGAGGGCCCCCAATACGCAGTATTTT
cdr3_aa: CASSLSLLVRAPNTQYF

v_call: TRBV19
clone_size: .
d_call: .
cdr3_length: 13
j_call: TRBJ1-1
cdr3_nt: TGTGCCTCCTCTCGGGCCCAATACACTGAAGCTTTCTTT
cdr3_aa: CASSRAQYTEAFF

v_call: TRBV5-8
clone_size: .
d_call: .
cdr3_length: 13
j_call: TRBJ2-1
cdr3_nt: TGTGCCAGCAGCATTGGACGGTACAATGAGCAGTTCTTC
cdr3_aa: CASSIGRYNEQFF

v_call: TRBV20-1
clone_size: .
d_call: .
cdr3_length: 14
j_call: TRBJ2-7
cdr3_nt: TGCAGTGCTAGTCCTCGCGCGGGTTCCTACGAGCAGTACTTC
cdr3_aa: CSASPRAGSYEQYF

v_call: TRBV3-1/TRBV3-2
clone_size: .
d_call: TRBD1
cdr3_length: 15
j_call: TRBJ1-4
cdr3_nt: TGTGCCAGCAGCCAAAATCAGGACAGGGCAGAAAAACTGTTTTTT
cdr3_aa: CASSQNQDRAEKLFF

v_call: TRBV19
clone_size: .
d_call: .
cdr3_length: 16
j_call: TRBJ1-4
cdr3_nt: TGTGCCAGTAGTATGGGGTGGGGGGCGACTAATGAAAAACTGTTTTTT
cdr3_aa: CASSMGWGATNEKLFF

v_call: TRBV6-5
clone_size: .
d_call: .
cdr3_length: 14
j_call: TRBJ1-3
cdr3_nt: TGTGCCAGCAGTTACTCGATTTCTGGAAACACCATATATTTT
cdr3_aa: CASSYSISGNTIYF

v_call: TRBV5-5
clone_size: .
d_call: .
cdr3_length: 13
j_call: TRBJ2-7
cdr3_nt: TGTGCCAGCAGCTTGGAACACCGCTACGAGCAGTACTTC
cdr3_aa: CASSLEHRYEQYF

v_call: TRBV19
clone_size: .
d_call: .
cdr3_length: 14
j_call: TRBJ2-1
cdr3_nt: TGTGCCAGTAGTTATACGGCATTTTACAATGAGCAGTTCTTC
cdr3_aa: CASSYTAFYNEQFF